Listed below are T cell receptor beta chains from one sample, sequenced in a study of blood T cells in healthy people across ages. One entry per CDR3 protein results from TCRdb running MiXCR on the 5' RACE reads. The table shows about 1.5 million distinct CDR3 sequences, with 40% to 50% occurring only once. Sequences were obtained from blood. These receptors all stem from a woman under 30 in good health. CDR3s include the opening cysteine and the closing phenylalanine or tryptophan.

cdr3_aa j_call v_call
CSARYETSGRRDEQFF TRBJ2-1 TRBV20-1
CASSYGTADTGELFF TRBJ2-2 TRBV27
CASSRAALAGGRFEQYF TRBJ2-7 TRBV7-9
CASGRGWTEAFF TRBJ1-1 TRBV12-3/TRBV12-4
CASSPSQSLHGYTF TRBJ1-2 TRBV12-3/TRBV12-4
CSLDRGHDEQYF TRBJ2-7 TRBV20-1
CSGGKRENGPGYTF TRBJ1-2 TRBV20-1
CASSSQGGSTEAFF TRBJ1-1 TRBV11-2
CASSLALDSGGRAPNYGYTF TRBJ1-2 TRBV5-1
CASSSTGDDEQYF TRBJ2-7 TRBV7-6
CASSGPGTTFDNEQFF TRBJ2-1 TRBV2
CASSQEARRLGEGADTQYF TRBJ2-3 TRBV4-1
CASSPPGGSTNTGELFF TRBJ2-2 TRBV3-1
CASSSNEGLAGVDEYF TRBJ2-7 TRBV4-1
CAISQGLGLTEAFF TRBJ1-1 TRBV10-3
CASSKVQDQPQHF TRBJ1-5 TRBV4-1
CASSLARGASTNYGYTF TRBJ1-2 TRBV7-8
CSARDRLPNEKLFF TRBJ1-4 TRBV20-1
CASRPETGSEKRPPNTGELFF TRBJ2-2 TRBV12-3/TRBV12-4
CASSYSSLGQRGYTF TRBJ1-2 TRBV6-6
CSVDQTGTSGSSSYNEQFF TRBJ2-1 TRBV29-1
CASRSGTGILGKYF TRBJ2-5 TRBV3-1
CASGQTSSTQYF TRBJ2-3 TRBV9
CSASVGRGTWLVHEQYF . TRBV20-1
CSAPGPGVNTEAFF TRBJ1-1 TRBV20-1
CASSQEDYTGELFF TRBJ2-2 TRBV4-1
CSARGPGGYEQYF TRBJ2-7 TRBV20-1
CASIRRDSRREKLFF TRBJ1-4 TRBV21-1
CASSPGPTQAQFF TRBJ2-1 TRBV7-6
CAILSDLLVDYGYTF TRBJ1-2 TRBV10-3
CASSPQLAVGTDTQYF TRBJ2-3 TRBV12-3/TRBV12-4
CASSHSGGAYEQYF TRBJ2-7 TRBV3-1
CSARDYAGRQDGYTF TRBJ1-2 TRBV20-1